This T cell receptor beta chain is drawn from a study of cytomegalovirus exposure and HLA in healthy donors. Overall study results and limits: Looking again later, the authors saw that most CMV-associated TCR beta chains seemed HLA-restricted. One variant, a missense change in DCLRE1C, was linked in a later analysis to TCR beta V- and J-gene trimming.

It was with 60 Vbeta and 13 Jbeta primers that the PCR ran. Using immunoSEQ multiplex PCR, the repertoire was profiled, and TCRdb retains in-frame clones only, with some absent. The table includes around 190,000 clones, around 83% detected once. A note on this clone: The antigen remains undetermined.

Germline V gene data show CDR1 as LNHDA and CDR2 as SQIVND (reference sequence). The length of the CDR3 is 13 residues. The ends lost 3 bases at V and 10 bases at J; junction bases unmatched: 8. This sequence originates from a man in his forties in good health and CMV-seropositive. The sample was PBMCs. The chain links TRBV19 to TRBJ1-1, with TRBD1 matching 7 bases. CDR3 DNA: TGTGCCAGTAGTATGTTGGGGGACAGCGGAGCTTTCTTT. Protein: CASSMLGDSGAFF.